Listed below are T cell receptor beta chains from one sample, sequenced in a study of T cell responses to AZD1222 COVID-19 vaccine. The table came from immunoSEQ multiplex PCR; TCRdb's copy has only in-frame clones and leaves some out. Of about 160,000 clones in the sample, about 92% were seen once. The sample consisted of peripheral blood, taken on day 0 of AZD1222 vaccination. Receptors were obtained from an adult in good health. Both conserved end residues are part of each CDR3. A D gene is named only where the DNA matches it firmly. A clone size is listed for some rows: how often the clone was seen (once, few, many), or a class if it is expanded.

-	TRBV7-8	-	TRBJ2-3	TGTGCCAGCAGCCCCGCGGGTCGGCGCACAGATACGCAGTATTTT	CASSPAGRRTDTQYF
-	TRBV5-1	TRBD1	TRBJ2-5	TGCGCCAGCAGCGGCCGGGACAGGGTTAGAGAGACCCAGTACTTC	CASSGRDRVRETQYF
-	TRBV30	-	TRBJ1-2	TGTGCCTGGAGTTTGGGGTCCTATGGCTACACCTTC	CAWSLGSYGYTF
-	TRBV7-8	-	TRBJ1-1	TGTGCCAGCAGCCCGTCGATAGGGAGGAACACTGAAGCTTTCTTT	CASSPSIGRNTEAFF
-	TRBV7-2	TRBD1	TRBJ2-3	TGTGCCAGCAGCTTAGCGCACGGACAGGGGTGGGATACGCAGTATTTT	CASSLAHGQGWDTQYF
-	TRBV9	TRBD1	TRBJ1-1	TGTGCCAGCAGCGTTCAGGGGGACACTGAAGCTTTCTTT	CASSVQGDTEAFF
-	TRBV3-1/TRBV3-2	TRBD1	TRBJ1-4	TGTGCCAGCAGCCCGAGTGACAGGGGTAATGAAAAACTGTTTTTT	CASSPSDRGNEKLFF
-	TRBV6-5	-	TRBJ1-1	TGTGCCAGCAGTAGGGGTCGGACAGCTGAAGCTTTCTTT	CASSRGRTAEAFF
-	TRBV6-5	-	TRBJ1-1	TGTGCCAGCAGTCCCCCCGGGAGAAACACTGAAGCTTTCTTT	CASSPPGRNTEAFF
once	TRBV7-8	TRBD1	TRBJ2-7	TGTGCCAGCAGCCTAGGGACAGCCGTATACGAGCAGTACTTC	CASSLGTAVYEQYF
-	TRBV6-5	-	TRBJ1-4	TGTGCCAGCAGTTCCTCCCTAGGTTGGACTAATGAAAAACTGTTTTTT	CASSSSLGWTNEKLFF
-	TRBV28	-	TRBJ1-5	TGTGCCAGCAAGAGGGACACGGGTATGATTGCGGCCCAGCATTTT	CASKRDTGMIAAQHF
-	TRBV18	-	TRBJ1-1	TGTGCCAGCTCACCACCCTCGCTGAACACTGAAGCTTTCTTT	CASSPPSLNTEAFF
-	TRBV27	-	TRBJ1-6	TGTGCCAGCAGTTTACTGGGGTCGGGCTCACCCCTCCACTTT	CASSLLGSGSPLHF
-	TRBV24-1	-	TRBJ2-1	TGTGCCACCAGTGACGGGTGGGGCGCCCGGGCCTTCAATGAGCAGTTCTTC	CATSDGWGARAFNEQFF
-	TRBV18	-	TRBJ1-3	TGTGCCAGCTCACCGGCCAGACGCTCTGGAAACACCATATATTTT	CASSPARRSGNTIYF
-	TRBV3-1/TRBV3-2	-	TRBJ2-1	TGTGCCAGCACCTTAGTACCAGGAGACAATGAGCAGTTCTTC	CASTLVPGDNEQFF
-	TRBV3-1/TRBV3-2	-	TRBJ1-5	TGTGCCAGCAGCCAAGGAGGGGATCAGCCCCAGCATTTT	CASSQGGDQPQHF
-	TRBV11-2	-	TRBJ1-2	TGTGCCAGCAGCTTAGGACAGACGTATGGCTACACCTTC	CASSLGQTYGYTF
-	TRBV14	-	TRBJ2-1	TGTGCCAGCAGTTTGACAGGTTATGAGCAGTTCTTC	CASSLTGYEQFF
-	TRBV3-1/TRBV3-2	TRBD1	TRBJ1-6	TGTGCCAGCAGCCCCGGGACAGTCGGTGTAACCCTCCACTTT	CASSPGTVGVTLHF
-	TRBV6-5	-	TRBJ1-6	TGTGCCAGCACGGGACACTCTAATTCACCCCTCCACTTT	CASTGHSNSPLHF
-	TRBV7-2	TRBD2	TRBJ2-1	TGTGCCAGCAGCCCTCGGGCTAGCGGGGGAAATGAGCAGTTCTTC	CASSPRASGGNEQFF
once	TRBV6-2/TRBV6-3	-	TRBJ1-2	TGTGCCAGCAGTTACTCGTATTTGGGGAACTATGGCTACACCTTC	CASSYSYLGNYGYTF
-	TRBV29-1	TRBD2	TRBJ2-1	TGCAGCGTTGTAACAGCGGGGGGTAATGAGCAGTTCTTC	CSVVTAGGNEQFF